This TCR beta chain derives from a study of blood T cell repertoires in COVID-19. Study-level information: The cDNA or gDNA used as material had been derived from T cells, B-cell-depleted T cells, or PBMCs.

Germline assignment: CDR1 KGHSH and CDR2 LQKENI. Deletions cut 2 bases from V and 4 bases from J, with 14 bases between. This CDR3 region has 15 residues. The table came from immunoSEQ multiplex PCR; TCRdb's copy has only in-frame clones and leaves some out. The sample carries tens of thousands of clones, about nine tenths recorded once. This clonotype was sampled from a man in his fifties with active COVID-19. Sequencing used peripheral blood. The rearrangement joins TRBV18 to TRBJ1-2; D possibly corresponds to TRBD1 (6 bases). The chain's CDR3 is CASSPGTGQIYGYTF. CDR3 in DNA: TGTGCCAGCTCACCAGGTACAGGGCAAATCTATGGCTACACCTTC.